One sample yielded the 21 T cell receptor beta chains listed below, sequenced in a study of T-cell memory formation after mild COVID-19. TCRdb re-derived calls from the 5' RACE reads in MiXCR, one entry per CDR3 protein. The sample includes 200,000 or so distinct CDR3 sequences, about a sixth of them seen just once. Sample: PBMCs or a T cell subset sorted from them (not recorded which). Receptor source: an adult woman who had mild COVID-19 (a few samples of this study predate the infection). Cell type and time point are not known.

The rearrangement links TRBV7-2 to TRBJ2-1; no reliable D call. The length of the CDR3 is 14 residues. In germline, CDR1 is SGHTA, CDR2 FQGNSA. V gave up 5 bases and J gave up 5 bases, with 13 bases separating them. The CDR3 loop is CASSRPGGNNEQFF. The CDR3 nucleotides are TGTGCCAGCAGCCGCCCGGGTGGAAACAATGAGCAGTTCTTC.

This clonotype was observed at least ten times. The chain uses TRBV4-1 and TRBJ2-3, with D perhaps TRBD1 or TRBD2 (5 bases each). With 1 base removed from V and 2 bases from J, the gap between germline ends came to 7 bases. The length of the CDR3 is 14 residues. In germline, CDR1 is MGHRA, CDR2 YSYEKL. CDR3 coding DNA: TGCGCCAGCAGCCAAGGGGACCACACAGATACGCAGTATTTT. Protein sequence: CASSQGDHTDTQYF.

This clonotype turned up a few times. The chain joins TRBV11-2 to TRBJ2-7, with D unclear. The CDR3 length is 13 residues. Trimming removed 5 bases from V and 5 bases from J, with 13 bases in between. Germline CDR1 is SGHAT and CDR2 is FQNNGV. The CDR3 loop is CASSLPSLDEQYF. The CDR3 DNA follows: TGTGCCAGCAGCCTTCCTTCGCTGGACGAGCAGTACTTC.

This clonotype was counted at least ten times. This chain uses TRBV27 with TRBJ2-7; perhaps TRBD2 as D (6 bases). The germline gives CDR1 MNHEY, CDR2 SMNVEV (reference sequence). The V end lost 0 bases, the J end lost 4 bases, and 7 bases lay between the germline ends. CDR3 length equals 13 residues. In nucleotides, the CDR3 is TGTGCCAGCAGTTTATCTGCGGGATACGAGCAGTACTTC. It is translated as CASSLSAGYEQYF.

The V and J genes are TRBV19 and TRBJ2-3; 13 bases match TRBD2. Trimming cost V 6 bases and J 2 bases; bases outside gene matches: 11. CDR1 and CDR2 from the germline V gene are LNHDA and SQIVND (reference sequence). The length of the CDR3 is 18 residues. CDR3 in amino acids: CASSRTSGGAISTDTQYF. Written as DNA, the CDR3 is TGTGCCAGTAGCCGGACTAGCGGGGGAGCAATCTCCACAGATACGCAGTATTTT.

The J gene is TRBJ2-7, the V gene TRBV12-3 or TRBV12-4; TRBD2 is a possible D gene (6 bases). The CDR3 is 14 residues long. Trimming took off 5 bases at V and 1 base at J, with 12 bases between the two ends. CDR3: CASSQDGTSYEQYF. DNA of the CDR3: TGTGCCAGCAGTCAAGATGGGACTTCCTACGAGCAGTACTTC.

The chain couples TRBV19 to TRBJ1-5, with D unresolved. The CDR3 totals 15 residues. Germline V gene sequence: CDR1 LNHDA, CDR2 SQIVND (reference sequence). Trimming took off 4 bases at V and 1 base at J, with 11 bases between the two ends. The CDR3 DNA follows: TGTGCCAGTAGTAGCGAAGTCGTGAGCAATCAGCCCCAGCATTTT. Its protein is CASSSEVVSNQPQHF. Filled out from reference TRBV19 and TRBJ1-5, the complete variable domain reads DGGITQSPKYLFRKEGQNVTLSCEQNLNHDAMYWYRQDPGQGLRLIYYSQIVNDFQKGDIAEGYSVSREKKESFPLTVTSAQKNPTAFYLCASSSEVVSNQPQHFGDGTRLSIL.

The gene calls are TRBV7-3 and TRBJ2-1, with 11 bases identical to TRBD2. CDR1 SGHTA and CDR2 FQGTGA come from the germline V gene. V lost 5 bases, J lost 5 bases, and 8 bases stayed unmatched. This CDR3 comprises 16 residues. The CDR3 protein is CASSLAGTSGDNEQFF. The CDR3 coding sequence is TGTGCCAGCAGCCTCGCCGGGACTAGCGGCGACAATGAGCAGTTCTTC.

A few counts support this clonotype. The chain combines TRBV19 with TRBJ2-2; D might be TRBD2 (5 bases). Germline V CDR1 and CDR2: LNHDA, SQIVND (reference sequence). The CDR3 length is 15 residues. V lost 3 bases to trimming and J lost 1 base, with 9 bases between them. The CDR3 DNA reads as TGTGCCAGTAGTATCGACTACCTGAACACCGGGGAGCTGTTTTTT. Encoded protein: CASSIDYLNTGELFF.

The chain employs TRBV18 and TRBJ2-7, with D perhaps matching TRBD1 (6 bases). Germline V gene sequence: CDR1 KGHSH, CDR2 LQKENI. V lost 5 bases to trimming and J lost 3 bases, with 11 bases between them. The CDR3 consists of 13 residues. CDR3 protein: CASSRGQFYEQYF. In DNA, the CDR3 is TGTGCCAGCTCAAGGGGACAATTCTACGAGCAGTACTTC.

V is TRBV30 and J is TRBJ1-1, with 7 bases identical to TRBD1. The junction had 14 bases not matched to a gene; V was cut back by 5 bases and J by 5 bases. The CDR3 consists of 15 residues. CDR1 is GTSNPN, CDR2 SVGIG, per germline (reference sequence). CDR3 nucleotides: TGTGCCTGGCAACGACAGGGTGGAAGTAGTACTGAAGCTTTCTTT. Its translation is CAWQRQGGSSTEAFF.

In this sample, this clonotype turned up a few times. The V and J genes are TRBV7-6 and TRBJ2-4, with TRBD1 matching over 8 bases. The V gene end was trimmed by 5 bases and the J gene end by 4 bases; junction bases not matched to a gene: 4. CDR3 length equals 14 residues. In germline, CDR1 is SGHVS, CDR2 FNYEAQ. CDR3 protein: CASSPRTGKNIQYF. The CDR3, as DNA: TGTGCCAGCAGCCCACGGACAGGGAAAAACATTCAGTACTTC.

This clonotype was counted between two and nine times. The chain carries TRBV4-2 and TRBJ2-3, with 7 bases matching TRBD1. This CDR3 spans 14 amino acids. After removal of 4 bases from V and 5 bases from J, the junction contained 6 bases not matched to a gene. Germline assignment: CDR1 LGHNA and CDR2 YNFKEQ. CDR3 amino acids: CASSRDRDRDTQYF. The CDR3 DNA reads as TGTGCCAGCAGCCGAGACAGGGATCGAGATACGCAGTATTTT.

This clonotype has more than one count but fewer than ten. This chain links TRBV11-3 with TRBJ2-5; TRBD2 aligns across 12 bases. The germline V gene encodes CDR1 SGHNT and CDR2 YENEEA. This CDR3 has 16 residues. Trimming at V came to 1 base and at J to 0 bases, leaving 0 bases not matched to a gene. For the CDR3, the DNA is TGTGCCAGCAGCTTAGGGACTAGCGGGAACCAAGAGACCCAGTACTTC. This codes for CASSLGTSGNQETQYF.

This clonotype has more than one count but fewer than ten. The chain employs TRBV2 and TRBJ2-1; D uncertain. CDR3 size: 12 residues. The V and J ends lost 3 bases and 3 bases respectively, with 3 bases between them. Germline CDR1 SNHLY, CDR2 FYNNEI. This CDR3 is CASSDHYNEQFF. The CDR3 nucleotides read TGTGCCAGCAGTGATCACTACAATGAGCAGTTCTTC. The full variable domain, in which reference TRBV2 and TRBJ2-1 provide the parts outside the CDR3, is EPEVTQTPSHQVTQMGQEVILRCVPISNHLYFYWYRQILGQKVEFLVSFYNNEISEKSEIFDDQFSVERPDGSNFTLKIRSTKLEDSAMYFCASSDHYNEQFFGPGTRLTVL.

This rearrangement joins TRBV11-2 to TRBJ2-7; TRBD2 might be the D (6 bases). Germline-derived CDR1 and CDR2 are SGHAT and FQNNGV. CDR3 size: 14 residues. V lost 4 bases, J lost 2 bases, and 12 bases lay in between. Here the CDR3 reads CASSSTRGTYEQYF. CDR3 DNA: TGTGCCAGCAGCTCAACCCGGGGGACCTACGAGCAGTACTTC.

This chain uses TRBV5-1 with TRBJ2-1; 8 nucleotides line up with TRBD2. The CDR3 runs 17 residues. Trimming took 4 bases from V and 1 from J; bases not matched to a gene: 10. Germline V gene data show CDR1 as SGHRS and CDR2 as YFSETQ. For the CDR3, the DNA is TGCGCCAGCAGCCGCGGGGGGAGCGGGATTTCCTACAATGAGCAGTTCTTC. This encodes CASSRGGSGISYNEQFF.

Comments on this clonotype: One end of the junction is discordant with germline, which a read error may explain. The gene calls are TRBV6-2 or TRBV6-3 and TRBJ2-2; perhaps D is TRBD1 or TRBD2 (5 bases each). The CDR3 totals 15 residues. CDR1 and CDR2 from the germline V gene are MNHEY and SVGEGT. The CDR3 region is CASSRRDLVTWELFF. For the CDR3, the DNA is TGTGCCAGCAGTCGTCGGGACCTCGTCACCTGGGAGCTGTTTTTT.

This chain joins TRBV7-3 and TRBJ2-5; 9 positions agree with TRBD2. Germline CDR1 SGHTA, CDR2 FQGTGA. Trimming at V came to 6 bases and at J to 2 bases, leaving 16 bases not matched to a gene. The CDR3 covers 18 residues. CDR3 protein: CASSSGPGLASGQETQYF. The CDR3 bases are TGTGCCAGCAGTTCAGGCCCCGGACTAGCGAGCGGTCAAGAGACCCAGTACTTC.

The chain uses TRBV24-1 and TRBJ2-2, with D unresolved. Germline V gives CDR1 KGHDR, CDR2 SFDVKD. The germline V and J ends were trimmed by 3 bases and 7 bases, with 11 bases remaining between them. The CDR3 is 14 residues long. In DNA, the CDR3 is TGTGCCACCAGTGATCCCACCGGGCACGGGGAGCTGTTTTTT. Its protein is CATSDPTGHGELFF.

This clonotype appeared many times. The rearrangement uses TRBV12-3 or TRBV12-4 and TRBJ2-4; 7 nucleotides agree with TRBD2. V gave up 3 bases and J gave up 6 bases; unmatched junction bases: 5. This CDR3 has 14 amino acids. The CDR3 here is CASSFGGEGNIQYF. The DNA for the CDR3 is TGTGCCAGCAGTTTCGGAGGGGAGGGAAACATTCAGTACTTC.